This entry lists 10 T cell receptor beta chains sequenced from one sample in a study of control samples from healthy donors and cancer patients. Produced via immunoSEQ multiplex PCR; TCRdb's table is partial and in-frame only. The sample records approximately 30,000 clones, around 87% being singletons. The sample was PBMCs. These receptor sequences come from a woman aged 40-49 years with lung cancer.

There are a few counts of this clone. This sequence joins TRBV11-2 and TRBJ2-7; D is perhaps TRBD2 (6 bases). Per the germline V gene, CDR1 is SGHAT and CDR2 is FQNNGV. V was cut by 1 base and J by 4 bases, with 8 bases left in between. The CDR3 loop spans 13 amino acids. The CDR3 DNA is TGTGCCAGCAGCTTAGGGGGGGAATACGAGCAGTACTTC. Its protein product is CASSLGGEYEQYF.

This rearrangement joins TRBV27 to TRBJ1-6; TRBD1 might be the D (5 bases). V lost 3 bases and J lost 7, with 16 bases in between. The CDR3 extends over 16 amino acids. Germline CDR1 and CDR2: MNHEY and SMNVEV (reference sequence). The CDR3 DNA is TGTGCCAGCAGTTTGGACCACTTTGGGGGGAATTCACCCCTCCACTTT. Translation: CASSLDHFGGNSPLHF.

V and J are TRBV5-4 and TRBJ2-2, with a tentative D call TRBD1 (5 bases). Germline lookup yields CDR1 SGHNT and CDR2 YYREEE (reference sequence). There are 12 residues in the CDR3. V dropped 2 bases and J dropped 11 bases, with 10 bases sitting between them. CDR3 nucleotide sequence: TGTGCCAGCAGCTTATGGGGCACCGAGCTGTTTTTT. It encodes CASSLWGTELFF. The full variable domain, its missing parts supplied by reference TRBV5-4 and TRBJ2-2, is ETGVTQSPTHLIKTRGQQVTLRCSSQSGHNTVSWYQQALGQGPQFIFQYYREEENGRGNFPPRFSGLQFPNYSSELNVNALELDDSALYLCASSLWGTELFFGEGSRLTVL.

The chain joins TRBV7-2 to TRBJ1-1, with a tentative D call TRBD1 (6 bases). In germline, CDR1 is SGHTA, CDR2 FQGNSA. The CDR3 has 17 residues. The V gene lost 4 bases and the J gene lost 1 base, with 19 bases spanning the gap. CDR3 DNA sequence: TGTGCCAGCAGCTCCTCTCGGGGAGCAGGGGCGAACACTGAAGCTTTCTTT. Its translation: CASSSSRGAGANTEAFF.

The chain carries TRBV7-9 and TRBJ2-2; 8 positions agree with TRBD1. The J segment lost 9 bases and the V segment lost 5 bases, leaving 2 bases of the junction unmatched. The CDR3 spans 12 residues. CDR1 is SEHNR, CDR2 FQNEAQ, per germline (reference sequence). Here the CDR3 DNA reads TGTGCCAGCAGCGGACAGGGCCGGGAGCTGTTTTTT. It is translated as CASSGQGRELFF. The full variable domain, in which reference TRBV7-9 and TRBJ2-2 provide the parts outside the CDR3, is DTGVSQNPRHKITKRGQNVTFRCDPISEHNRLYWYRQTLGQGPEFLTYFQNEAQLEKSRLLSDRFSAERPKGSFSTLEIQRTEQGDSAMYLCASSGQGRELFFGEGSRLTVL.

V is TRBV6-2 or TRBV6-3 and J is TRBJ1-2; D is ambiguous. CDR1 MNHEY and CDR2 SVGEGT come from the germline V gene. The CDR3 sequence is 15 residues long. Trimming left V 5 bases short and J 3 bases short, with 16 bases between. The DNA for the CDR3 is TGTGCCAGCAGTGACCCAAGGGAGGAGGACTATGGCTACACCTTC. It specifies CASSDPREEDYGYTF.

This chain links TRBV2 with TRBJ2-5, with 11 bases matching TRBD2. CDR3 length: 17 residues. Looked up from germline, CDR1 is SNHLY and CDR2 is FYNNEI. Trimming took 5 bases from V and 6 from J; bases not matched to a gene: 14. As DNA, the CDR3 is TGTGCCAGCAGTCCGACGGGACTAGCGGCCTCACGACAGACCCAGTACTTC. It specifies CASSPTGLAASRQTQYF.

As DNA, the CDR3 is TGCAGCGTGGGAGGAAGCGGGGGGGTCTCCTACAATGAGCAGTTCTTC. This gives the protein CSVGGSGGVSYNEQFF. This chain links TRBV29-1 with TRBJ2-1, with TRBD2 identical over 10 bases. CDR1 and CDR2 from the germline V gene are SQVTM and ANQGSEA. The CDR3 is made up of 16 amino acids. J was trimmed by 0 bases and V by 6 bases; bases with no gene match: 8.

The chain combines TRBV24-1 with TRBJ2-3; D may be TRBD1 or TRBD2 (5 bases each). V was shortened by 5 bases and J by 6 bases, with 17 bases between the two germline ends. From germline, CDR1 is KGHDR and CDR2 SFDVKD. The CDR3 is made up of 15 amino acids. In DNA form, the CDR3 reads TGTGCCACCAGTGGTCCGGGACCGTGGGGGGATACGCAGTATTTT. It yields the protein CATSGPGPWGDTQYF.

This chain links TRBV21-1 with TRBJ1-5. TRBV21-1 counts as a pseudogene. This CDR3 comprises 15 residues. CDR3 bases: TGTGCCAGCAGCTCATGGGGGGGGAGCAATCAGCCCCAGCATTTT. Its protein product is CASSSWGGSNQPQHF.